The 26 T cell receptor beta chains reported below all come from one sample, sequenced in a study of cytomegalovirus exposure and HLA in healthy donors. Primers: 60 Vbeta forward and 13 Jbeta reverse. Clones were sequenced by immunoSEQ multiplex PCR, and TCRdb holds only the in-frame ones, with some missing. This table has around 150,000 clones, 79% appearing once. Material: PBMCs. These TCRs come from a male donor in good health and CMV-seronegative.

This chain uses TRBV25-1 with TRBJ2-5; the D gene is possibly TRBD1 (6 bases). Trimming removed 7 bases from V and 2 bases from J, with 8 bases in between. The germline gives CDR1 MGHDK, CDR2 SYGVNS. The CDR3 has 12 residues. CDR3 loop: CASTQGQETQYF. The CDR3 DNA reads TGTGCCAGCACTCAGGGGCAAGAGACCCAGTACTTC.

V gene TRBV30 combines with J gene TRBJ2-2, with D unclear. The CDR3 runs 11 residues. Germline V gives CDR1 GTSNPN, CDR2 SVGIG (reference sequence). Trimming took 1 base from V and 7 from J, leaving 4 bases between them. Here the CDR3 reads CAWSDNGELFF. The CDR3 bases are TGTGCCTGGAGTGACAACGGGGAGCTGTTTTTT.

This clone was found once. The chain carries TRBV7-9 and TRBJ2-3, with TRBD1 matching 8 bases. Germline V CDR1 and CDR2: SEHNR, FQNEAQ (reference sequence). The trim removed 4 bases at V and 5 bases at J, leaving 5 bases unmatched. CDR3 length: 14 amino acids. The CDR3 protein is CASSSTGVRDTQYF. The CDR3 nucleotides are TGTGCCAGCAGCTCGACAGGGGTCAGAGATACGCAGTATTTT.

The V gene is TRBV13, the J gene TRBJ2-1; a weak D match, TRBD2 (7 bases). This CDR3 is 15 amino acids long. Germline V gene sequence: CDR1 PRHDT, CDR2 FYEKMQ (reference sequence). Between the trimmed V and J ends, which lost 5 bases and 4 bases, there was a span of 15 bases. CDR3: CASSLEGGVYNEQFF. The CDR3 region has the DNA TGTGCCAGCAGCCTGGAAGGGGGGGTATACAATGAGCAGTTCTTC.

The chain has TRBV11-2 and TRBJ2-7; 8 positions agree with TRBD2. This CDR3 is 15 amino acids long. Germline trimming cut 7 bases from V and 0 bases from J; bases unmatched to any gene: 8. The V gene's germline CDR1 is SGHAT and CDR2 FQNNGV. CDR3 in DNA: TGTGCCAGCAAAGCGGGGGCCATGAGCTCCTACGAGCAGTACTTC. Amino acid sequence: CASKAGAMSSYEQYF. The whole variable domain, filled in from reference TRBV11-2 and TRBJ2-7, reads EAGVAQSPRYKIIEKRQSVAFWCNPISGHATLYWYQQILGQGPKLLIQFQNNGVVDDSQLPKDRFSAERLKGVDSTLKIQPAKLEDSAVYLCASKAGAMSSYEQYFGPGTRLTVT.

The chain has TRBV10-1 and TRBJ2-5; unclear D gene. Trimming shortened V by 0 bases and J by 5 bases, and 13 bases separated the two germline ends. The germline V gene encodes CDR1 WNHNN and CDR2 SYGVQD (reference sequence). The CDR3 has 15 residues. The CDR3 spells CASSESRRNKETQYF. CDR3 DNA: TGCGCCAGCAGTGAGTCAAGGAGAAACAAGGAGACCCAGTACTTC.

J is TRBJ2-2 and V is TRBV9; TRBD2 matches 8 bases. CDR1 and CDR2 from the germline V gene are SGDLS and YYNGEE. J lost 5 bases, V lost 0 bases, and 9 bases had no gene match. This CDR3 comprises 17 residues. CDR3: CASSVGERGGQTGELFF. DNA of the CDR3: TGTGCCAGCAGCGTAGGGGAACGGGGGGGCCAAACCGGGGAGCTGTTTTTT.

This chain links TRBV9 with TRBJ2-5; weak D call: TRBD2 (6 bases). V lost 0 bases to trimming and J lost 2 bases, with 11 bases between them. CDR3 length: 15 residues. The V gene's germline CDR1 is SGDLS and CDR2 YYNGEE. The CDR3 coding sequence is TGTGCCAGCAGCGTAGGCGGGGTGTTGCAAGAGACCCAGTACTTC. It codes for CASSVGGVLQETQYF.

The V call is TRBV15, the J call TRBJ1-4; 11 bases line up with TRBD1. In germline, CDR1 is LNHNV, CDR2 YYDKDF (reference sequence). V was pared by 5 bases and J by 7 bases, with 12 bases of the junction left unmatched. The CDR3 contains 17 residues. This CDR3 is CATSSFLTGTGGEKLFF. The DNA for the CDR3 is TGTGCCACCAGCTCTTTCTTAACCGGGACAGGGGGTGAAAAACTGTTTTTT.

The chain carries TRBV7-9 and TRBJ1-6, with D possibly matching TRBD1 (5 bases). This CDR3 is 14 amino acids long. CDR1 is SEHNR and CDR2 is FQNEAQ in the germline V gene (reference sequence). V was trimmed by 0 bases and J by 10 bases, leaving 10 bases between them. The CDR3 sequence is CASSLAQGGSPLHF. CDR3 DNA sequence: TGTGCCAGCAGCTTAGCCCAGGGAGGGTCACCCCTCCACTTT.

This clone was picked up one time. The V and J genes are TRBV19 and TRBJ1-4; 9 nucleotides align to TRBD1. CDR1 is LNHDA, CDR2 SQIVND, per germline (reference sequence). J lost 4 bases, V lost 5 bases, and 8 bases had no gene match. The CDR3 consists of 16 residues. The CDR3 DNA follows: TGTGCCAGTAGTTTCATGGCGGGACAGGGTAATGAAAAACTGTTTTTT. Protein sequence: CASSFMAGQGNEKLFF.

This clone was recorded only once. The CDR3 nucleotides are TGCGCCAGCAGCCAACCTAATAGCGGATACAATGAGCAGTTCTTC. This codes for CASSQPNSGYNEQFF. The V call is TRBV4-3, the J call TRBJ2-1, with D possibly TRBD2 on 6 matching bases. The CDR3 extends over 15 amino acids. The germline V gene encodes CDR1 LGHNA and CDR2 YSLEER. The V end lost 2 bases, the J end lost 4 bases, and 12 bases lay between the germline ends.

J is TRBJ2-7 and V is TRBV7-9; D perhaps matches TRBD1 (6 bases). Trimming shortened V by 4 bases and J by 6 bases, and 31 bases separated the two germline ends. The CDR3 length is 19 residues. The germline V gene has CDR1 SEHNR and CDR2 FQNEAQ (reference sequence). CDR3 in DNA: TGTGCCAGCAGCTCCCTCACTTCTTCCCTCGGGACAAACCCCATCGAGCAGTACTTC. This sequence encodes CASSSLTSSLGTNPIEQYF.

J is TRBJ2-3 and V is TRBV7-8; a possible D gene is TRBD1 (5 bases). The germline V and J ends were trimmed by 5 bases and 3 bases, with 12 bases remaining between them. Germline CDR1 SGHVS, CDR2 FQNEAQ. CDR3 length equals 14 residues. In DNA, the CDR3 is TGTGCCAGCAGCCCCCTTGGGGCAACAGATACGCAGTATTTT. Translated: CASSPLGATDTQYF.

This rearrangement joins TRBV10-3 to TRBJ1-4; no firm D call. With 11 bases removed from V and 0 bases from J, the gap between germline ends came to 10 bases. The CDR3 runs 13 residues. In germline, CDR1 is ENHRY, CDR2 SYGVKD. The CDR3: CAATSPTNEKLFF. CDR3 DNA sequence: TGTGCCGCAACGAGCCCAACTAATGAAAAACTGTTTTTT.

This chain connects TRBV5-6 to TRBJ2-7, with unresolved D. The CDR3 runs to 11 residues. Germline V gene lookup returns CDR1 SGHDT and CDR2 YYEEEE. V lost 0 bases to trimming and J lost 5 bases, with 3 bases between them. CDR3 protein: CASSLVNEQYF. CDR3 DNA: TGTGCCAGCAGCTTGGTCAACGAGCAGTACTTC.

Comments on this clone: A junction boundary mismatches the germline segment, possibly from a read error. CDR3 region: CSSSLGRTQLGGTAGELFF. CDR3 DNA sequence: TGTTCCAGCAGCTTGGGGCGGACTCAACTTGGAGGGACGGCCGGGGAGCTGTTTTTT. The V call is TRBV7-9, the J call TRBJ2-2; tentative D call: TRBD2 (6 bases). CDR3 length equals 19 residues. CDR1 is SEHNR and CDR2 is FQNEAQ in the germline V gene (reference sequence).

V and J are TRBV5-1 and TRBJ1-2; perhaps TRBD1 as D (6 bases). Trimming stripped 4 bases from V and 0 bases from J, with 13 bases between. Per the germline V gene, CDR1 is SGHRS and CDR2 is YFSETQ. CDR3 length: 15 residues. The CDR3 DNA reads TGCGCCAGCAGCCTACCGGACAGAACTAACTATGGCTACACCTTC. Amino acids: CASSLPDRTNYGYTF.

The chain combines TRBV10-3 with TRBJ2-1; 7 nucleotides match TRBD2. The CDR3 sequence is 13 residues long. The junction had 8 bases not matched to a gene; V was cut back by 6 bases and J by 9 bases. Germline V gene data show CDR1 as ENHRY and CDR2 as SYGVKD. The CDR3 DNA is TGTGCCATCAGGGAGCGGGGTGAAGCTGAGCAGTTCTTC. Amino acid sequence: CAIRERGEAEQFF.

V is TRBV7-2 and J is TRBJ2-2; D call uncertain. The CDR3 consists of 16 residues. CDR1 is SGHTA and CDR2 is FQGNSA in the germline V gene. Trimming pared 2 bases from V and 0 bases from J, leaving 10 bases between. DNA of the CDR3: TGTGCCAGCAGCTTACGGCAGGCGCCGAACACCGGGGAGCTGTTTTTT. The encoded protein is CASSLRQAPNTGELFF.

The chain employs TRBV4-3 and TRBJ2-1; TRBD2 aligns across 12 bases. Germline-derived CDR1 and CDR2 are LGHNA and YSLEER. The CDR3 sequence is 19 residues long. Trimming cost V 4 bases and J 8 bases; bases outside gene matches: 18. Here the CDR3 DNA reads TGCGCCAGCAGCCCCTCCCGTGGAGCTAGCGGGGGGGCCGCGGATGAGCAGTTCTTC. Protein product: CASSPSRGASGGAADEQFF.

Notes on this clone: Its ends do not fully match the called genes, so a read error is possible. The gene calls are TRBV19 and TRBJ2-7, with TRBD2 matching 9 bases. Germline V CDR1 and CDR2: LNHDA, SQIVND (reference sequence). The CDR3 extends over 14 amino acids. CDR3 nucleotide sequence: TGTGCGAGTAAGGAAGCGGGGGGAAGGTACGAGCAGTACTTC. Translating it yields CASKEAGGRYEQYF.

The J gene is TRBJ2-3, the V gene TRBV27; 7 bases fit TRBD2. The V gene's germline CDR1 is MNHEY and CDR2 SMNVEV (reference sequence). The CDR3 is made up of 14 amino acids. V was pared by 4 bases and J by 5 bases, with 6 bases of the junction left unmatched. The DNA of the CDR3 is TGTGCCAGCAGTTCAAGCGGGGTTGAAGATACGCAGTATTTT. Amino acid sequence: CASSSSGVEDTQYF.

The V call is TRBV4-3, the J call TRBJ2-1, with D possibly matching TRBD2 (6 bases). Germline V gene sequence: CDR1 LGHNA, CDR2 YSLEER. Trimming pared 1 base from V and 6 bases from J, leaving 16 bases between. There are 16 residues in the CDR3. The CDR3, as DNA: TGCGCCAGCAGCCAAGCTCCGGCGGGGCCGGGCAATGAGCAGTTCTTC. It codes for CASSQAPAGPGNEQFF.

V is TRBV2 and J is TRBJ1-6; TRBD1 aligns across 8 bases. The CDR3 sequence is 16 residues long. Germline CDR1 reads SNHLY; CDR2 reads FYNNEI. J lost 3 bases, V lost 5 bases, and 6 bases had no gene match. In nucleotides, the CDR3 is TGTGCCAGCAGTCAACAGGGGGATTTCTATAATTCACCCCTCCACTTT. This sequence encodes CASSQQGDFYNSPLHF.

The chain combines TRBV13 with TRBJ1-2; TRBD1 aligns across 7 bases. The CDR3 is 12 amino acids. V gave up 3 bases and J gave up 8 bases; unmatched junction bases: 3. Germline-derived CDR1 and CDR2 are PRHDT and FYEKMQ (reference sequence). The CDR3 DNA reads TGTGCCAGCAGCTTTCACAGGGGAGGCTACACCTTC. It translates to CASSFHRGGYTF.